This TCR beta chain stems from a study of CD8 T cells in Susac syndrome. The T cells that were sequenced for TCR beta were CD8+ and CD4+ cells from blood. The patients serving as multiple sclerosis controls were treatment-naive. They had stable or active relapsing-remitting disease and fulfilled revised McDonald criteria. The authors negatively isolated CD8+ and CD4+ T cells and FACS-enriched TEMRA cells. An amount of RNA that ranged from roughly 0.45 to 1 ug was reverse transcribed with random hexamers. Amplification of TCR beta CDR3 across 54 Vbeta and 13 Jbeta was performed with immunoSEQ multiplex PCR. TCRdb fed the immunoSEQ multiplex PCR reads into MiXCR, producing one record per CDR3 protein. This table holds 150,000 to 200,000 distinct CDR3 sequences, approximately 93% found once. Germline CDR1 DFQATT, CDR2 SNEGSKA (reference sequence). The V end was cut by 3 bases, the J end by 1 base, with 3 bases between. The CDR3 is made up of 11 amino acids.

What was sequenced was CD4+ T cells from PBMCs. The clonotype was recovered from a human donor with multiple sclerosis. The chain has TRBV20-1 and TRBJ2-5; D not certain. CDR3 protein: CSARVQETQYF. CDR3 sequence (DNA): TGCAGTGCTAGGGTCCAAGAGACCCAGTACTTC.